These 32 T cell receptor beta chains came from one sample sequenced in a study of cytomegalovirus exposure and HLA in healthy donors. The repertoire was sequenced with immunoSEQ multiplex PCR; TCRdb's copy has only in-frame clones and lacks some. The sample holds some 260,000 clones, about 90% seen once. The sequenced sample consisted of PBMCs. The receptors derive from a man aged 18 to 29 in good health and CMV-seropositive.

A few counts support this clone. V usage is TRBV19 and J usage is TRBJ2-7; D is undetermined. Trimming removed 6 bases at V and 0 bases at J, with 12 bases between. From germline, CDR1 is LNHDA and CDR2 SQIVND (reference sequence). The CDR3 runs 14 residues. CDR3 residues: CASSPGRSSYEQYF. The CDR3 bases are TGTGCCAGTAGCCCTGGACGTAGCTCCTACGAGCAGTACTTC.

The chain links TRBV18 to TRBJ1-5; 7 nucleotides align to TRBD1. V lost 0 bases to trimming and J lost 4 bases; unmatched junction nucleotides: 3. Germline CDR1 is KGHSH and CDR2 is LQKENI. This CDR3 spans 15 amino acids. CDR3 loop: CASSPPSGGNQPQHF. The CDR3 nucleotides read TGTGCCAGCTCACCACCGTCAGGGGGTAATCAGCCCCAGCATTTT. Complete variable domain (other parts from reference TRBV18 and TRBJ1-5): NAGVMQNPRHLVRRRGQEARLRCSPMKGHSHVYWYRQLPEEGLKFMVYLQKENIIDESGMPKERFSAEFPKEGPSILRIQQVVRGDSAAYFCASSPPSGGNQPQHFGDGTRLSIL.

The chain carries TRBV27 and TRBJ2-1; TRBD2 agrees at 12 bases. Losses at the gene ends were 7 bases for V and 8 bases for J; bases not matched to a gene: 6. The length of the CDR3 is 14 residues. Germline assignment: CDR1 MNHEY and CDR2 SMNVEV (reference sequence). The CDR3 DNA reads TGTGCCAGCAAGACTAGCGGGAGCAAGGATGAGCAGTTCTTC. Its translation is CASKTSGSKDEQFF.

The chain carries TRBV30 and TRBJ2-1; 7 bases are shared with TRBD1. The CDR3 has 16 amino acids. After removal of 2 bases from V and 7 bases from J, the junction contained 14 bases not matched to a gene. From germline, CDR1 is GTSNPN and CDR2 SVGIG (reference sequence). CDR3: CAWSRRATGRSNEQFF. As DNA, the CDR3 is TGTGCCTGGAGTCGCCGGGCGACAGGGCGCTCGAATGAGCAGTTCTTC.

The sample holds a few counts of this clone. The V call is TRBV5-1, the J call TRBJ2-7; D is unclear. The V gene lost 2 bases and the J gene lost 5 bases, with 11 bases spanning the gap. Germline lookup yields CDR1 SGHRS and CDR2 YFSETQ. This CDR3 contains 13 residues. The CDR3 is CASSLVVSDEQYF. The CDR3 region has the DNA TGCGCCAGCAGCTTAGTCGTGTCGGACGAGCAGTACTTC.

V and J are TRBV10-3 and TRBJ2-5; possibly TRBD2 for D (6 bases). The CDR3 has 12 amino acids. From germline, CDR1 is ENHRY and CDR2 SYGVKD. V was pared by 2 bases and J by 5 bases, with 6 bases between. The CDR3 loop is CAISERGETQYF. The DNA of the CDR3 is TGTGCCATCAGTGAGCGGGGGGAGACCCAGTACTTC.

A single count supports this clone. The chain has TRBV2 and TRBJ1-1; D ambiguous. The length of the CDR3 is 13 residues. V dropped 4 bases and J dropped 7 bases, with 13 bases sitting between them. Per germline, CDR1 SNHLY and CDR2 FYNNEI. CDR3 region: CASSVGLYGEAFF. Here the CDR3 DNA reads TGTGCCAGCAGTGTAGGATTGTACGGTGAAGCTTTCTTT. The variable domain in full, with the rest retrieved from reference TRBV2 and TRBJ1-1, is EPEVTQTPSHQVTQMGQEVILRCVPISNHLYFYWYRQILGQKVEFLVSFYNNEISEKSEIFDDQFSVERPDGSNFTLKIRSTKLEDSAMYFCASSVGLYGEAFFGQGTRLTVV.

The gene calls are TRBV25-1 and TRBJ1-2; D is unresolved. From germline, CDR1 is MGHDK and CDR2 SYGVNS. This CDR3 has 14 residues. Trimming took 4 bases from V and 1 from J, leaving 10 bases between them. CDR3 region: CASSGPPINYGYTF. CDR3 DNA: TGTGCCAGCAGTGGTCCACCTATTAACTATGGCTACACCTTC.

The table lists this clone with a count of one. V usage is TRBV5-6 and J usage is TRBJ2-1; the D call may be TRBD1 or TRBD2 (6 bases each). Per germline, CDR1 SGHDT and CDR2 YYEEEE. Trimming pared 4 bases from V and 1 base from J, leaving 15 bases between. The CDR3 is 16 residues long. The CDR3 reads CASSPRGRTSYNEQFF. DNA for the CDR3: TGTGCCAGCAGCCCCCGGGGGCGTACATCCTACAATGAGCAGTTCTTC.

The J gene is TRBJ1-5, the V gene TRBV28, with D maybe TRBD1 (5 bases). This CDR3 spans 15 amino acids. The germline gives CDR1 MDHEN, CDR2 SYDVKM. Trimming cost V 6 bases and J 4 bases, with 16 bases left between them. CDR3 residues: CASRWDGKFNQPQHF. The DNA for the CDR3 is TGTGCCAGCAGGTGGGACGGGAAATTTAATCAGCCCCAGCATTTT.

This sequence joins TRBV18 and TRBJ1-1; unclear D gene. This CDR3 has 14 amino acids. V lost 1 base and J 4 bases, leaving 10 bases between the germline ends. Germline CDR1 is KGHSH and CDR2 is LQKENI. The CDR3 here is CASSPLGGGTEAFF. CDR3 bases: TGTGCCAGCTCACCACTCGGAGGTGGCACTGAAGCTTTCTTT.

The V gene is TRBV6-1, the J gene TRBJ1-1; D is possibly TRBD1 (5 bases). The germline V gene has CDR1 MNHNS and CDR2 SASEGT. CDR3 length: 13 residues. V was cut by 10 bases and J by 3 bases, with 15 bases left in between. DNA for the CDR3: TGTGCCACCTGGGGGAGGGGTGACACTGAAGCTTTCTTT. The encoded protein is CATWGRGDTEAFF.

As regards this clone: The same CDR3 arises from other DNA sequences in this sample as well. Here the CDR3 reads CASSLLGETQYF. The CDR3 DNA is TGTGCCAGCAGCTTACTAGGGGAGACCCAGTACTTC. The chain couples TRBV13 to TRBJ2-5; D ambiguous. Looked up from germline, CDR1 is PRHDT and CDR2 is FYEKMQ (reference sequence). The V and J ends lost 2 bases and 5 bases respectively, with 6 bases between them. CDR3 length: 12 amino acids.

V is TRBV7-9 and J is TRBJ2-7, with D perhaps matching TRBD1 (6 bases). This CDR3 contains 17 residues. Germline loops: CDR1 SEHNR, CDR2 FQNEAQ (reference sequence). Trimming stripped 5 bases from V and 6 bases from J, with 26 bases between. The CDR3 loop is CASSTIPGHPRGGEQYF. The CDR3 coding sequence is TGTGCCAGCAGCACCATCCCGGGACACCCCCGCGGTGGCGAGCAGTACTTC.

The chain couples TRBV7-6 to TRBJ2-2, with 7 bases lining up with TRBD1. The V segment lost 8 bases and the J segment 1 base; nucleotides outside the gene matches: 4. Per the germline V gene, CDR1 is SGHVS and CDR2 is FNYEAQ. The length of the CDR3 is 14 residues. CDR3 protein: CASSRQGNTGELFF. For the CDR3, the DNA is TGTGCCAGCTCTCGACAGGGGAACACCGGGGAGCTGTTTTTT.

This chain joins TRBV9 and TRBJ2-7; 10 bases align to TRBD2. The germline gives CDR1 SGDLS, CDR2 YYNGEE. The V and J ends lost 2 bases and 5 bases, in that order; junction bases with no gene match: 7. The CDR3 is made up of 15 amino acids. CDR3 protein: CASSVKGLALDEQYF. CDR3 sequence (DNA): TGTGCCAGCAGCGTTAAGGGACTAGCGTTGGACGAGCAGTACTTC.

This clone turned up a few times. The chain uses TRBV18 and TRBJ2-7; no clear D. V was trimmed by 4 bases and J by 0 bases, leaving 16 bases between them. There are 16 residues in the CDR3. Germline assignment: CDR1 KGHSH and CDR2 LQKENI. The CDR3 sequence is CASSLTLAESSYEQYF. The CDR3 DNA is TGTGCCAGCTCACTAACTTTGGCGGAGAGCTCCTACGAGCAGTACTTC.

The chain combines TRBV5-6 with TRBJ1-5; TRBD1 is a possible D gene (6 bases). This CDR3 spans 14 amino acids. Germline-derived CDR1 and CDR2 are SGHDT and YYEEEE. The V and J ends lost 0 bases and 3 bases respectively, with 7 bases between them. The CDR3 reads CASSLGDTNQPQHF. In DNA form, the CDR3 reads TGTGCCAGCAGCTTGGGGGACACCAATCAGCCCCAGCATTTT. The full variable domain, rest sourced from reference TRBV5-6 and TRBJ1-5, is DAGVTQSPTHLIKTRGQQVTLRCSPKSGHDTVSWYQQALGQGPQFIFQYYEEEERQRGNFPDRFSGHQFPNYSSELNVNALLLGDSALYLCASSLGDTNQPQHFGDGTRLSIL.

The rearrangement links TRBV6-5 to TRBJ2-4, with a possible D match to TRBD1 (5 bases). The CDR3 is 14 residues long. In germline, CDR1 is MNHEY, CDR2 SVGAGI. V was trimmed by 6 bases and J by 9 bases, leaving 18 bases between them. The CDR3 region is CASSAVIGVGIQYF. The CDR3 bases are TGTGCCAGCAGCGCCGTTATAGGGGTTGGCATTCAGTACTTC.

This chain uses TRBV19 with TRBJ2-7; 8 nucleotides agree with TRBD2. Trimming took 4 bases from V and 1 from J; bases not matched to a gene: 3. The CDR3 has 14 residues. Germline lookup yields CDR1 LNHDA and CDR2 SQIVND (reference sequence). The DNA for the CDR3 is TGTGCCAGTAGTAATCGACTAGCGTCCTACGAGCAGTACTTC. Its translation: CASSNRLASYEQYF.

The chain combines TRBV7-9 with TRBJ2-5; a possible D gene is TRBD2 (5 bases). The germline V and J ends were trimmed by 4 bases and 5 bases, with 14 bases remaining between them. The germline V gene encodes CDR1 SEHNR and CDR2 FQNEAQ (reference sequence). This CDR3 contains 14 residues. The CDR3 sequence: CASSSLDQRETQYF. DNA for the CDR3: TGTGCCAGCAGCTCCTTAGACCAGCGGGAGACCCAGTACTTC.

The J gene is TRBJ2-6, the V gene TRBV30; D unresolved. The germline V and J ends were trimmed by 4 bases and 0 bases, with 10 bases remaining between them. Germline V gene data show CDR1 as GTSNPN and CDR2 as SVGIG (reference sequence). CDR3 length: 15 amino acids. Here the CDR3 reads CAWTGPLSGANVLTF. CDR3 coding DNA: TGTGCCTGGACAGGACCTCTCTCTGGGGCCAACGTCCTGACTTTC.

The chain carries TRBV2 and TRBJ1-3; D is unresolved. V gave up 4 bases and J gave up 2 bases, with 12 bases separating them. This CDR3 contains 15 residues. Germline CDR1 is SNHLY and CDR2 is FYNNEI. The DNA for the CDR3 is TGTGCCAGCAGTGTTGAGGATATCGCTGGAAACACCATATATTTT. It is translated as CASSVEDIAGNTIYF.

In DNA, the CDR3 is TGTGCCAGCGGAGCACAAGAGACCCAGTACTTC. Translating gives CASGAQETQYF. This chain uses TRBV5-4 with TRBJ2-5; D ambiguous. The CDR3 has 11 residues. Trimming removed 7 bases at V and 2 bases at J, with 6 bases between. Germline V lookup: CDR1 SGHNT, CDR2 YYREEE (reference sequence).

The V and J genes are TRBV11-2 and TRBJ2-7; 8 bases agree with TRBD1. The CDR3 totals 14 residues. Trimming took 5 bases from V and 3 from J; bases not matched to a gene: 6. CDR1 SGHAT and CDR2 FQNNGV come from the germline V gene. CDR3 amino acids: CASSHPGGGYEQYF. Here the CDR3 DNA reads TGTGCCAGCAGCCACCCAGGGGGCGGCTACGAGCAGTACTTC.

The chain combines TRBV15 with TRBJ1-5; TRBD1 agrees at 7 bases. Germline V gene sequence: CDR1 LNHNV, CDR2 YYDKDF (reference sequence). Trimming cost V 3 bases and J 4 bases; bases outside gene matches: 0. There are 13 residues in the CDR3. CDR3 residues: CATSRTGNQPQHF. DNA for the CDR3: TGTGCCACCAGCAGGACAGGGAATCAGCCCCAGCATTTT.

In nucleotides, the CDR3 is TGTGCCAGCAGCTTAACAGGGCACCACGAGCAGTACTTC. Protein: CASSLTGHHEQYF. V is TRBV7-8 and J is TRBJ2-7; a weak D match, TRBD1 (6 bases). CDR3 length: 13 amino acids. Germline V gives CDR1 SGHVS, CDR2 FQNEAQ. V was pared by 2 bases and J by 5 bases, with 10 bases between. The full variable domain, completed using reference TRBV7-8 and TRBJ2-7, is GAGVSQSPRYKVAKRGQDVALRCDPISGHVSLFWYQQALGQGPEFLTYFQNEAQLDKSGLPSDRFFAERPEGSVSTLKIQRTQQEDSAVYLCASSLTGHHEQYFGPGTRLTVT.

The V gene is TRBV6-6, the J gene TRBJ1-1; tentatively, D is TRBD1 (6 bases). The germline CDR1 and CDR2 sequences are MNHNY and SVGAGI (reference sequence). The CDR3 consists of 13 residues. The V end lost 6 bases, the J end lost 4 bases, and 12 bases lay between the germline ends. DNA for the CDR3: TGTGCCAGCAGGGCAGGGGTGGCCACTGAAGCTTTCTTT. Translated: CASRAGVATEAFF.

The V and J genes are TRBV2 and TRBJ2-3, with TRBD1 identical over 10 bases. Germline-derived CDR1 and CDR2 are SNHLY and FYNNEI. Unmatched junction bases numbered 4, after V lost 6 bases and J lost 4 bases. The CDR3 is 14 amino acids. CDR3 sequence (DNA): TGTGCCAGCAGCGAGGGGACAGGGGCAGATACGCAGTATTTT. This sequence encodes CASSEGTGADTQYF.

The rearrangement links TRBV7-2 to TRBJ2-7; a weak D match, TRBD1 (6 bases). V lost 0 bases and J lost 2, with 14 bases in between. The V gene's germline CDR1 is SGHTA and CDR2 FQGNSA. The CDR3 length is 16 residues. CDR3 in DNA: TGTGCCAGCAGCTTAGCTCCCTCACAGGGCACCTACGAGCAGTACTTC. Translating it yields CASSLAPSQGTYEQYF. Looking up the rest from reference TRBV7-2 and TRBJ2-7 gives the full variable domain: GAGVSQSPSNKVTEKGKDVELRCDPISGHTALYWYRQSLGQGLEFLIYFQGNSAPDKSGLPSDRFSAERTGGSVSTLTIQRTQQEDSAVYLCASSLAPSQGTYEQYFGPGTRLTVT.

The CDR3 sequence: CAMAPGTAFSSYEQYF. The DNA of the CDR3 is TGTGCCATGGCCCCCGGGACAGCTTTTAGCTCCTACGAGCAGTACTTC. The chain carries TRBV10-3 and TRBJ2-7; 7 positions match TRBD1. Looked up from germline, CDR1 is ENHRY and CDR2 is SYGVKD. The ends lost 9 bases at V and 0 bases at J; junction bases unmatched: 14. The length of the CDR3 is 16 residues.

The chain recombines TRBV6-5 with TRBJ2-2; 12 bases match TRBD1. Germline CDR1 reads MNHEY; CDR2 reads SVGAGI. CDR3 length: 15 residues. J gave up 4 bases and V 6 bases, and 3 bases lay outside the gene matches. The DNA of the CDR3 is TGTGCCAGCAGGGGGACAGGGGGCGGCACCGGGGAGCTGTTTTTT. It codes for CASRGTGGGTGELFF.